This T cell receptor (beta chain) was documented in a study of regulatory T cells. Notes on the study in general: Patient repertoires had restricted TRB V-J pairs and skewed V and J usage, most in Tregs.

Autoimmunity was present in every CD3G-deficient patient, worse in two. Patients aged 2 to 39 years had fewer naive and more memory CD4+ and CD8+ T cells. With 1 base clipped from V and 6 bases from J, the junction kept 3 bases outside the gene matches. This CDR3 is 15 amino acids long. The germline CDR1 and CDR2 sequences are LNHDA and SQIVND (reference sequence). Concerning this clone itself: Its target is unknown.

The primer mix had 52 TRBV and 13 TRBJ primers. Clones were sequenced by immunoSEQ multiplex PCR, and TCRdb holds only the in-frame ones, with some missing. The sample lists just over 20,000 clones, over 85% seen once, with roughly 3.5% in the top ten. This TCR was sampled from a child aged 2 to 15 with CD3G deficiency. J is TRBJ2-1 and V is TRBV19; 10 bases match TRBD2. Sequencing was performed on CD8+ T cells sorted from blood. The CDR3 spells CASSIVASGSNEQFF. The CDR3 bases are TGTGCCAGTAGTATAGTAGCTAGCGGGAGCAATGAGCAGTTCTTC.